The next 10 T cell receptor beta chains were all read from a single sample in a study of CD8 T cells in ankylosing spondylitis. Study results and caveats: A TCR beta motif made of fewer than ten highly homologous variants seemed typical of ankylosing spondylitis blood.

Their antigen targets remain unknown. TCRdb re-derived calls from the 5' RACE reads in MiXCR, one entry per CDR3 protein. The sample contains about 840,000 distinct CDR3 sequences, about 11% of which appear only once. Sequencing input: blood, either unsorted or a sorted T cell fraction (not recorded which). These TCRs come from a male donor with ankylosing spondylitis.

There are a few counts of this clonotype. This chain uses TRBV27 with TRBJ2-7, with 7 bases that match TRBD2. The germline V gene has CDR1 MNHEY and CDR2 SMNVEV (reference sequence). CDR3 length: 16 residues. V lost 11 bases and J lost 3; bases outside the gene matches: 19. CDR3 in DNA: TGTGCCCCGGGGAGGGGCCGTCCGATCTCGGGCTACGAGCAGTACTTC. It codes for CAPGRGRPISGYEQYF.

The CDR3 DNA reads as TGCAGTGCTTCCCGGGACGGGGGTCATGAGCAGTTCTTC. Its translation is CSASRDGGHEQFF. This chain uses TRBV20-1 with TRBJ2-1; a weak D match, TRBD2 (6 bases). Germline V gene sequence: CDR1 DFQATT, CDR2 SNEGSKA (reference sequence). The CDR3 has 13 residues. V was clipped by 5 bases and J by 8 bases, with 16 bases between them.

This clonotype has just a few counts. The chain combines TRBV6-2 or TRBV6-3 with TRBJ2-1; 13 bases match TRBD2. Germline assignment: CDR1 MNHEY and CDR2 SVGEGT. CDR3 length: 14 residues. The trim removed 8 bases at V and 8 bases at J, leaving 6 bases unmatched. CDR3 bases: TGTGCCAGCCGGGGACTAGCGGGATTCCATGAGCAGTTCTTC. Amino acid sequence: CASRGLAGFHEQFF.

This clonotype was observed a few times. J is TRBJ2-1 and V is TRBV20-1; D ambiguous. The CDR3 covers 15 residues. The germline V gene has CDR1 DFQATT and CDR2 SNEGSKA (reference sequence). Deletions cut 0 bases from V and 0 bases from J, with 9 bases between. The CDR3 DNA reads TGCAGTGCTAGAGATCGTAAGAGCTCCTACAATGAGCAGTTCTTC. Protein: CSARDRKSSYNEQFF.

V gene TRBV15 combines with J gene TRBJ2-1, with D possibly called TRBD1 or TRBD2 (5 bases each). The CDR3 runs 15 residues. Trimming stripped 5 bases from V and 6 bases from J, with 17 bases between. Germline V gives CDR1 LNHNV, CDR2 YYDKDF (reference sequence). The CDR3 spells CATSGLGAGVNEQFF. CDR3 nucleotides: TGTGCCACCAGCGGTCTCGGGGCTGGGGTCAATGAGCAGTTCTTC.

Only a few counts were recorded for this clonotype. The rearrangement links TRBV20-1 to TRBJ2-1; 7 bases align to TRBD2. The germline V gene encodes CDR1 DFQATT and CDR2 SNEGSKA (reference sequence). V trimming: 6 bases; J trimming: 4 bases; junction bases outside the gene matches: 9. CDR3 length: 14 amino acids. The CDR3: CSALTAGVYNEQFF. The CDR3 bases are TGCAGTGCGCTTACGGCGGGGGTTTACAATGAGCAGTTCTTC.

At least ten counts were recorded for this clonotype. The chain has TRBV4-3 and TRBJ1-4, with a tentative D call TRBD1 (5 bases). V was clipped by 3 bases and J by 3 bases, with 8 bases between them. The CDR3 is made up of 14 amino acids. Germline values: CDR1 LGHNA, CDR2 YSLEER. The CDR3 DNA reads TGCGCCAGCAGCCACGGGACCCCTAATGAAAAACTGTTTTTT. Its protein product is CASSHGTPNEKLFF.

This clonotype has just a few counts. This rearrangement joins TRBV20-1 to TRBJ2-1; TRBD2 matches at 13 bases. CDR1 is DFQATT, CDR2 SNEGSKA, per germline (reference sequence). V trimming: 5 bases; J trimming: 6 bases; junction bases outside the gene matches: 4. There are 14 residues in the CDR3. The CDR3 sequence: CSARTSGSINEQFF. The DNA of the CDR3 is TGCAGTGCTCGGACTAGCGGGAGTATCAATGAGCAGTTCTTC.

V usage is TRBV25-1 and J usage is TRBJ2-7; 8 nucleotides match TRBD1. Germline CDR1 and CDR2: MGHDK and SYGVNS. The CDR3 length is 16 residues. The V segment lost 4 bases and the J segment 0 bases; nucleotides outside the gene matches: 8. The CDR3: CASSGGETGASYEQYF. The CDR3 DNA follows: TGTGCCAGCAGTGGGGGGGAGACAGGGGCCTCCTACGAGCAGTACTTC.

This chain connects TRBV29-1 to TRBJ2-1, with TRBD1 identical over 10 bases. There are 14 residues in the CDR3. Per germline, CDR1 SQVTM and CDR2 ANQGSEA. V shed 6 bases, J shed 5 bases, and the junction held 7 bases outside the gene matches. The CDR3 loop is CSVRPGQGNNEQFF. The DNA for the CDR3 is TGCAGCGTACGCCCGGGACAGGGGAACAATGAGCAGTTCTTC.